This entry concerns a single T cell receptor beta chain. This may be a read error: a much more frequent sequence differs by one nucleotide. TCRdb independently ran MiXCR on the PCR reads; one entry per CDR3 protein. The profile shows more than 450,000 distinct CDR3 sequences, about a quarter of them singletons. The data originate from a study of molecular identifiers for immune sequencing clone quantification. The CDR3 is 10 amino acids. CDR1 SNHLY and CDR2 FYNNEI come from the germline V gene. V was pared by 6 bases and J by 6 bases, with 2 bases between. Specimen: naive CD8+ T cells from blood, with Jurkat cell RNA spiked in. The subset was: FACS-sorted CD8+CD4-CCR7+CD45RA+ naive T cells. The TCR originated in a human donor in good health. Some libraries in this study had Jurkat cell RNA spiked in. The V and J genes are TRBV2 and TRBJ2-2; D uncertain. CDR3: CASRSGELFF. Written as DNA, the CDR3 is TGTGCCAGCAGGTCCGGGGAGCTGTTTTTT.